This TCR beta chain was retrieved from a study of T cells in Graves' hyperthyroidism and ophthalmopathy. Germline V gives CDR1 MNHNS, CDR2 SASEGT. This CDR3 is built from 17 residues. Germline trimming cut 6 bases from V and 0 bases from J; bases unmatched to any gene: 9. Study-wide findings and caveats: Within blood appeared most thyroid clonotypes that had expanded above 0.001. Prediction of ophthalmopathy progression came a median about 6 months pre-onset.

TCR beta CDR3 region amplification was performed from RNA transcripts. First-round RT-PCR targeting the TCR CDR3 was performed with the HTBI primer set. MiXCR was run by TCRdb on the multiplex PCR reads, yielding one entry per CDR3 protein. This sample has hundreds of thousands of distinct CDR3 sequences; about 16% occur once, and the top ten carry 2.5% to 4%. This clonotype came up many times. Its antigen is still unknown. Sequencing used blood. This sequence joins TRBV6-1 and TRBJ2-5, with 11 bases fitting TRBD2. This receptor was taken from a woman between 35 and 50 years old with Graves' ophthalmopathy. The chain's CDR3 is CASSATRLAGYQETQYF. CDR3 nucleotide sequence: TGTGCCAGCAGCGCTACAAGACTAGCGGGGTACCAAGAGACCCAGTACTTC.